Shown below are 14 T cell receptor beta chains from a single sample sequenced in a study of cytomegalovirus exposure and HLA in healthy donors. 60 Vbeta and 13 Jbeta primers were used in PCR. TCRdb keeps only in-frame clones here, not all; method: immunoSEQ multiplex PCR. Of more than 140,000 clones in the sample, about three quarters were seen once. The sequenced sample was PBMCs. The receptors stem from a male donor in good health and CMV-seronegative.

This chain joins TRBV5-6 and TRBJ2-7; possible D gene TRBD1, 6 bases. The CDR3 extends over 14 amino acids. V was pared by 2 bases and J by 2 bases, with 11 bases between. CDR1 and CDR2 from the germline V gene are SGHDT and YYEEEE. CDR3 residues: CASSFGDITYEQYF. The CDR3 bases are TGTGCCAGCAGCTTCGGGGACATCACCTACGAGCAGTACTTC.

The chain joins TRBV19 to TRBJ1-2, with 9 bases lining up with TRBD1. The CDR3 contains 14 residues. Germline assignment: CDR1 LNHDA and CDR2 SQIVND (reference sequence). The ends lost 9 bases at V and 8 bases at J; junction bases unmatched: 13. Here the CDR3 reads CASRDRGGATGYTF. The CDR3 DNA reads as TGTGCCAGCCGCGACAGGGGGGGGGCCACGGGCTACACCTTC.

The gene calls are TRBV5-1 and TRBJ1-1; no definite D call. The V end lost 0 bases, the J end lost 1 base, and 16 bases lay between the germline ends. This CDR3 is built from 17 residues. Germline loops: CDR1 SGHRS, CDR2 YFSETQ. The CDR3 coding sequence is TGCGCCAGCAGCTTGGGTATACTGATTGGTGAGAACACTGAAGCTTTCTTT. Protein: CASSLGILIGENTEAFF.

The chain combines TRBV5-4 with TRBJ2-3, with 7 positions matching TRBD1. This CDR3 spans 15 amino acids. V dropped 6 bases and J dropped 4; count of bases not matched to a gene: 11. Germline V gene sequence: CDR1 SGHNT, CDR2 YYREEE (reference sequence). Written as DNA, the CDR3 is TGTGCCAGCACCCCGAGACAGGGCCCGGCAGATACGCAGTATTTT. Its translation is CASTPRQGPADTQYF.

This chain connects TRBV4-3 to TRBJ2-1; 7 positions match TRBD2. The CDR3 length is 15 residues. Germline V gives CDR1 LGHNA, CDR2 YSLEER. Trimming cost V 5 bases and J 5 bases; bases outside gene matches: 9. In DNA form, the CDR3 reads TGCGCCAGCAGCGTGGCGGGAGAGGGAGACAATGAGCAGTTCTTC. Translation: CASSVAGEGDNEQFF.

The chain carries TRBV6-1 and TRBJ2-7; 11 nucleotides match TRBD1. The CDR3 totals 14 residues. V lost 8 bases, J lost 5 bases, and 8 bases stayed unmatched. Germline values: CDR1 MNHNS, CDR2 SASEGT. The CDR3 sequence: CASRPGTGGDEQYF. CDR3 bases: TGTGCCAGCCGCCCCGGGACAGGGGGTGACGAGCAGTACTTC.

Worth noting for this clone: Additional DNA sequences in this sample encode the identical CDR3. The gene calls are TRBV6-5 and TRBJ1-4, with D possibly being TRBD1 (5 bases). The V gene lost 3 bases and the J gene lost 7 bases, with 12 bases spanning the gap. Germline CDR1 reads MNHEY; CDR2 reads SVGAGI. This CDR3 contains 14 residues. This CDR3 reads CASSYSGPGEKLFF. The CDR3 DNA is TGTGCCAGCAGTTATTCAGGGCCTGGTGAAAAACTGTTTTTT.

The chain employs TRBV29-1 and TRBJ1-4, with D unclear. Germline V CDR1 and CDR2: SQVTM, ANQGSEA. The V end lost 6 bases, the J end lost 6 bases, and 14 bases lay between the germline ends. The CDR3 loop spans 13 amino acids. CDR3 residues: CSVEESAHEKLFF. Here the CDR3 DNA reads TGCAGCGTGGAGGAATCAGCCCATGAAAAACTGTTTTTT.

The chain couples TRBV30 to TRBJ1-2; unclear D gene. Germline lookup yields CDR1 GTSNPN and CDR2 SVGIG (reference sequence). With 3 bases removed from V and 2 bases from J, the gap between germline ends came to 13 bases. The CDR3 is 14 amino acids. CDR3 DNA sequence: TGTGCCTGGAGACACTCCGGGGAGAACTATGGCTACACCTTC. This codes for CAWRHSGENYGYTF.

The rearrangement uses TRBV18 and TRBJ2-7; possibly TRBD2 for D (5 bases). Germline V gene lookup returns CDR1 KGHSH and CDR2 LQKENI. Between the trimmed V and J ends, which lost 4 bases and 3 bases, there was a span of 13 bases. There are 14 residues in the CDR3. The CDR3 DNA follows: TGTGCCAGCTCACGTCCCCCGGACTTCTACGAGCAGTACTTC. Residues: CASSRPPDFYEQYF.

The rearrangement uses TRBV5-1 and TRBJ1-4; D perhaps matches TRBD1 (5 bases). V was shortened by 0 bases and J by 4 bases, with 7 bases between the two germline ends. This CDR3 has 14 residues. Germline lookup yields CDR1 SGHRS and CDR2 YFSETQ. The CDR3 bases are TGCGCCAGCAGCTTGGCCGGACATAATGAAAAACTGTTTTTT. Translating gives CASSLAGHNEKLFF.

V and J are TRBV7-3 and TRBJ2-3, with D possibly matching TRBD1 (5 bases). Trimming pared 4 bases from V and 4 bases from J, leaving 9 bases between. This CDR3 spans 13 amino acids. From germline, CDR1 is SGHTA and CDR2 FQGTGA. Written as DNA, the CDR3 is TGTGCCAGCAGCTCCAGGGTATCAGATACGCAGTATTTT. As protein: CASSSRVSDTQYF.

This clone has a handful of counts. In DNA, the CDR3 is TGTGCCAGCAGCTTCGGACAGGACTATGGCTACACCTTC. Its protein product is CASSFGQDYGYTF. This sequence joins TRBV5-4 and TRBJ1-2, with 7 bases lining up with TRBD1. The ends lost 2 bases at V and 3 bases at J; junction bases unmatched: 1. The CDR3 covers 13 residues. Germline CDR1 SGHNT, CDR2 YYREEE (reference sequence).

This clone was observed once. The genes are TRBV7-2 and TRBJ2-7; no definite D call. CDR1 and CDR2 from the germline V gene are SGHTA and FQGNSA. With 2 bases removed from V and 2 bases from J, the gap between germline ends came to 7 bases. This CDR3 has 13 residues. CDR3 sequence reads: CASSLQAAYEQYF. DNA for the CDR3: TGTGCCAGCAGCTTACAGGCCGCCTACGAGCAGTACTTC.